What follows are 26 T cell receptor beta chains derived from one specimen sequenced in a study of memory CD4+ T cells and cytomegalovirus serostatus. TCRdb's copy holds only in-frame clones and misses some; the assay was immunoSEQ multiplex PCR. The table has about 92,000 clones, roughly 80% seen once. The sort gate was single viable CD3+CD4+CD8-CD45RO+ cells for memory CD4+ T cells. The sequenced material came from memory CD4+ T cells from blood. All receptors come from an adult in good health and CMV-seropositive.

The chain combines TRBV30 with TRBJ1-3; D is uncertain. Trimming cost V 6 bases and J 1 base, with 10 bases left between them. The CDR3 runs 13 residues. Germline assignment: CDR1 GTSNPN and CDR2 SVGIG (reference sequence). CDR3 loop: CACTSNSGNTIYF. CDR3 DNA: TGTGCCTGTACCAGCAATTCTGGAAACACCATATATTTT. The full variable domain, rest sourced from reference TRBV30 and TRBJ1-3, is SQTIHQWPATLVQPVGSPLSLECTVEGTSNPNLYWYRQAAGRGLQLLFYSVGIGQISSEVPQNLSASRPQDRQFILSSKKLLLSDSGFYLCACTSNSGNTIYFGEGSWLTVV.

The chain carries TRBV18 and TRBJ1-3, with D perhaps matching TRBD1 (5 bases). The CDR3 consists of 14 residues. The germline V and J ends were trimmed by 6 bases and 0 bases, with 9 bases remaining between them. CDR1 is KGHSH, CDR2 LQKENI, per germline. CDR3 sequence reads: CASSATDSGNTIYF. Written as DNA, the CDR3 is TGTGCCAGCTCCGCGACAGACTCTGGAAACACCATATATTTT.

This clone appeared once. The chain employs TRBV30 and TRBJ2-7, with TRBD1 matching over 9 bases. Trimming took 4 bases from V and 6 from J; bases not matched to a gene: 10. CDR3 length equals 14 residues. The V gene's germline CDR1 is GTSNPN and CDR2 SVGIG (reference sequence). The CDR3 is CAWKRRDRVSEQYF. The CDR3 DNA reads as TGTGCCTGGAAGCGCCGGGACAGGGTGAGCGAGCAGTACTTC.

Only one count was recorded for this clone. J is TRBJ2-7 and V is TRBV4-1; 7 bases match TRBD1. The CDR3 is 16 amino acids. The germline V gene encodes CDR1 MGHRA and CDR2 YSYEKL. J lost 0 bases, V lost 0 bases, and 5 bases had no gene match. Here the CDR3 reads CASSQDTGALSYEQYF. The CDR3 nucleotides are TGCGCCAGCAGCCAAGATACAGGGGCCCTCTCCTACGAGCAGTACTTC.

The chain combines TRBV5-1 with TRBJ1-3, with D unresolved. There are 14 residues in the CDR3. The V gene lost 4 bases and the J gene lost 4 bases, with 12 bases spanning the gap. Germline-derived CDR1 and CDR2 are SGHRS and YFSETQ. Here the CDR3 reads CASSLDVGGNTIYF. CDR3 sequence (DNA): TGCGCCAGCAGCCTGGACGTGGGGGGAAACACCATATATTTT.

The chain recombines TRBV19 with TRBJ1-5; 9 bases are a match to TRBD1. The junction had 7 bases not matched to a gene; V was cut back by 9 bases and J by 4 bases. CDR3 length: 14 residues. Germline CDR1 LNHDA, CDR2 SQIVND (reference sequence). The CDR3 protein is CASKGQGWNQPQHF. The CDR3 coding sequence is TGTGCCAGCAAGGGACAGGGATGGAATCAGCCCCAGCATTTT.

The CDR3: CASSLARTGDSWEQFF. The CDR3 DNA reads as TGCGCCAGCAGCTTGGCTCGGACAGGGGATTCCTGGGAGCAGTTCTTC. This chain joins TRBV5-1 and TRBJ2-1; 9 nucleotides match TRBD1. CDR1 SGHRS and CDR2 YFSETQ come from the germline V gene. The V segment lost 0 bases and the J segment 10 bases; nucleotides outside the gene matches: 11. CDR3 size: 16 residues.

The V and J genes are TRBV28 and TRBJ1-1; D remains unclear. Per germline, CDR1 MDHEN and CDR2 SYDVKM. The CDR3 spans 10 residues. The CDR3, as DNA: TGTGAATTCTGGAACACTGAAGCTTTCTTT. Encoded protein: CEFWNTEAFF.

The J gene is TRBJ1-5, the V gene TRBV28, with 8 bases matching TRBD1. In germline, CDR1 is MDHEN, CDR2 SYDVKM. The CDR3 is made up of 15 amino acids. V lost 5 bases to trimming and J lost 3 bases; unmatched junction nucleotides: 6. The CDR3 reads CASSQGAGVNQPQHF. In DNA, the CDR3 is TGTGCCAGCAGTCAGGGGGCAGGGGTCAATCAGCCCCAGCATTTT.

This clone has just a few counts. The chain employs TRBV2 and TRBJ1-1, with D perhaps matching TRBD1 (5 bases). The germline V and J ends were trimmed by 6 bases and 5 bases, with 13 bases remaining between them. The CDR3 totals 13 residues. CDR1 is SNHLY, CDR2 FYNNEI, per germline. Here the CDR3 DNA reads TGTGCCAGCAGCACAGGATGGGAAACTGAAGCTTTCTTT. It specifies CASSTGWETEAFF. Full variable domain (remainder filled in from reference TRBV2 and TRBJ1-1): EPEVTQTPSHQVTQMGQEVILRCVPISNHLYFYWYRQILGQKVEFLVSFYNNEISEKSEIFDDQFSVERPDGSNFTLKIRSTKLEDSAMYFCASSTGWETEAFFGQGTRLTVV.

The gene calls are TRBV2 and TRBJ2-2; 7 bases line up with TRBD2. The CDR3 runs 16 residues. Germline values: CDR1 SNHLY, CDR2 FYNNEI. The ends lost 8 bases at V and 2 bases at J; junction bases unmatched: 11. This CDR3 reads CASLVRGLPNTGELFF. The CDR3 DNA reads TGTGCCAGCCTCGTGAGGGGACTACCCAACACCGGGGAGCTGTTTTTT. Complete variable domain (other parts from reference TRBV2 and TRBJ2-2): EPEVTQTPSHQVTQMGQEVILRCVPISNHLYFYWYRQILGQKVEFLVSFYNNEISEKSEIFDDQFSVERPDGSNFTLKIRSTKLEDSAMYFCASLVRGLPNTGELFFGEGSRLTVL.

The CDR3 is CASSQDGAGGSGNTIYF. In nucleotides, the CDR3 is TGTGCCAGCAGCCAAGATGGGGCAGGGGGGTCTGGAAACACCATATATTTT. The genes are TRBV4-2 and TRBJ1-3; the match to TRBD1 covers 7 bases. Germline CDR1 is LGHNA and CDR2 is YNFKEQ. V lost 0 bases and J lost 1; bases outside the gene matches: 6. This CDR3 contains 17 residues.

The J gene is TRBJ2-2, the V gene TRBV9; 10 bases fit TRBD2. The J segment lost 3 bases and the V segment lost 5 bases, leaving 1 base of the junction unmatched. The CDR3 covers 14 residues. Germline CDR1 SGDLS, CDR2 YYNGEE. The CDR3 nucleotides read TGTGCCAGCAGGGGGACTAGCGACACCGGGGAGCTGTTTTTT. Protein: CASRGTSDTGELFF.

The J gene is TRBJ1-1, the V gene TRBV28; 8 bases are shared with TRBD1. The J segment lost 3 bases and the V segment lost 6 bases, leaving 6 bases of the junction unmatched. CDR1 and CDR2 from the germline V gene are MDHEN and SYDVKM. This CDR3 is built from 14 residues. CDR3 protein: CASSRGLGDTEAFF. In DNA, the CDR3 is TGTGCCAGCAGCAGGGGGCTAGGGGACACTGAAGCTTTCTTT.

This chain uses TRBV27 with TRBJ2-7; 10 bases match TRBD2. V was clipped by 4 bases and J by 0 bases; unmatched bases: 6. Per germline, CDR1 MNHEY and CDR2 SMNVEV (reference sequence). The CDR3 is 16 residues long. The DNA for the CDR3 is TGTGCCAGCAGTTGGGCGTCTAGCGGGAGCTCCTACGAGCAGTACTTC. Protein product: CASSWASSGSSYEQYF.

This chain links TRBV19 with TRBJ2-7; D gene unclear. V gave up 4 bases and J gave up 0 bases, with 10 bases separating them. From germline, CDR1 is LNHDA and CDR2 SQIVND (reference sequence). The CDR3 totals 14 residues. CDR3 bases: TGTGCCAGTAGTAGGAATATGGGCTCCTACGAGCAGTACTTC. This translates into CASSRNMGSYEQYF.

This clone was observed a handful of times. V gene TRBV30 combines with J gene TRBJ2-3; no definite D call. The CDR3 spans 14 residues. The germline V gene has CDR1 GTSNPN and CDR2 SVGIG (reference sequence). With 0 bases removed from V and 4 bases from J, the gap between germline ends came to 11 bases. DNA for the CDR3: TGTGCCTGGAGTGTATTATCTGGCGCAGATACGCAGTATTTT. This translates into CAWSVLSGADTQYF.

This chain uses TRBV28 with TRBJ1-5; possible D gene TRBD1, 6 bases. CDR1 MDHEN and CDR2 SYDVKM come from the germline V gene. The CDR3 is 15 residues long. V lost 5 bases to trimming and J lost 2 bases, with 13 bases between them. The CDR3, as DNA: TGTGCCAGCAGTATCGCAGGGGCTCGCAATCAGCCCCAGCATTTT. Its translation: CASSIAGARNQPQHF.

The rearrangement joins TRBV7-2 to TRBJ1-5; D gene ambiguous. Germline V gene sequence: CDR1 SGHTA, CDR2 FQGNSA. This CDR3 comprises 13 residues. V lost 1 base and J 6 bases, leaving 7 bases between the germline ends. CDR3 protein: CASSLGAGQPQHF. In nucleotides, the CDR3 is TGTGCCAGCAGCTTAGGGGCTGGTCAGCCCCAGCATTTT.

The rearrangement uses TRBV6-5 and TRBJ1-5, with D maybe TRBD1 (6 bases). CDR1 and CDR2 (germline): MNHEY, SVGAGI. V lost 0 bases to trimming and J lost 6 bases, with 9 bases between them. This CDR3 region has 14 residues. In DNA form, the CDR3 reads TGTGCCAGCAGTTACTCGACAGGCACTCAGCCCCAGCATTTT. This gives the protein CASSYSTGTQPQHF.

This clone has more than one count but fewer than ten. V and J are TRBV28 and TRBJ1-2; D ambiguous. Germline assignment: CDR1 MDHEN and CDR2 SYDVKM. The ends were cut back, 1 base at V and 1 base at J, with 10 bases in the middle. This CDR3 spans 15 amino acids. CDR3 sequence reads: CASSLSQVDNYGYTF. In DNA form, the CDR3 reads TGTGCCAGCAGTTTATCTCAGGTGGATAACTATGGCTACACCTTC.

This clone was counted ten times or more. The CDR3 DNA reads as TGTGCCAGTAGGGGCTCGGAGACCCAGTACTTC. Residues: CASRGSETQYF. The chain has TRBV19 and TRBJ2-5; D unclear. Looked up from germline, CDR1 is LNHDA and CDR2 is SQIVND (reference sequence). CDR3 length: 11 amino acids. V gave up 6 bases and J gave up 5 bases, with 7 bases separating them.

The V gene is TRBV9, the J gene TRBJ2-5; 7 bases map to TRBD2. The CDR3 consists of 16 residues. Germline V lookup: CDR1 SGDLS, CDR2 YYNGEE. V shed 0 bases and J 1 base; nucleotides not matched to a gene: 6. CDR3 sequence (DNA): TGTGCCAGCAGCGTAGGCGGGAGCGGGTTCCAAGAGACCCAGTACTTC. This translates into CASSVGGSGFQETQYF.

This clone was seen a handful of times. The CDR3, as DNA: TGTGCCAGTAGCGGCCCGACAGGGGTGTACGAGCAGTACTTC. As protein: CASSGPTGVYEQYF. This chain connects TRBV19 to TRBJ2-7; 8 bases agree with TRBD1. V gave up 6 bases and J gave up 4 bases; unmatched junction bases: 8. Germline V gene lookup returns CDR1 LNHDA and CDR2 SQIVND (reference sequence). This CDR3 is 14 amino acids long. The full variable domain, in which reference TRBV19 and TRBJ2-7 provide the parts outside the CDR3, is DGGITQSPKYLFRKEGQNVTLSCEQNLNHDAMYWYRQDPGQGLRLIYYSQIVNDFQKGDIAEGYSVSREKKESFPLTVTSAQKNPTAFYLCASSGPTGVYEQYFGPGTRLTVT.

The chain joins TRBV6-5 to TRBJ2-3, with 13 bases that match TRBD2. CDR3 length: 15 residues. Trimming removed 6 bases from V and 5 bases from J; junction bases left unmatched: 5. Looked up from germline, CDR1 is MNHEY and CDR2 is SVGAGI. This CDR3 is CASRGRLAGGDTQYF. The DNA for the CDR3 is TGTGCCAGCAGGGGAAGACTAGCGGGAGGAGATACGCAGTATTTT.

This chain joins TRBV28 and TRBJ2-1; 9 positions match TRBD2. The junction had 18 bases not matched to a gene; V was cut back by 5 bases and J by 7 bases. The CDR3 loop spans 18 amino acids. CDR1 MDHEN and CDR2 SYDVKM come from the germline V gene. Written as DNA, the CDR3 is TGTGCCAGCAGTCAGGGAGGTAGCGGGAGAGGGGGGCTTAATGAGCAGTTCTTC. It encodes CASSQGGSGRGGLNEQFF. Full variable domain (missing parts from reference TRBV28 and TRBJ2-1): DVKVTQSSRYLVKRTGEKVFLECVQDMDHENMFWYRQDPGLGLRLIYFSYDVKMKEKGDIPEGYSVSREKKERFSLILESASTNQTSMYLCASSQGGSGRGGLNEQFFGPGTRLTVL.